One TCR beta chain is described in this entry. Antigen unknown. This table comes from immunoSEQ multiplex PCR, and its TCRdb copy is limited to in-frame clones, with some not included. This sample has some 380,000 clones, with 96% found just once. This sample is part of a study of shared clonotypes between healthy human individuals. Whole-study results and caveats: Clonotype sharing levels among donors were expected to vary with sequencing depth.

The CDR3 loop spans 17 amino acids. Trimming took 3 bases from V and 5 from J; bases not matched to a gene: 12. The V gene's germline CDR1 is SGDLS and CDR2 YYNGEE. The rearrangement joins TRBV9 to TRBJ2-3; 10 bases fit TRBD1. The receptor was derived from a man aged 25 to 45 in good health. The sequenced sample was memory CD8+ T cells sorted from blood. Specified subset: CD45RO+ cells pooled with CCR7-negative TemRA cells. The CDR3 reads CASSGAGGTGAGDTQYF. CDR3 sequence (DNA): TGTGCCAGCAGCGGGGCAGGGGGGACAGGGGCCGGAGATACGCAGTATTTT. The full variable domain, its missing parts supplied by reference TRBV9 and TRBJ2-3, is DSGVTQTPKHLITATGQRVTLRCSPRSGDLSVYWYQQSLDQGLQFLIQYYNGEERAKGNILERFSAQQFPDLHSELNLSSLELGDSALYFCASSGAGGTGAGDTQYFGPGTRLTVL.